The 21 T cell receptor beta chains in this list originate from one sample, sequenced in a study of immune heterogeneity within non-small cell lung tumors. It was with 32 V and 13 J primers that multiplex PCR amplified TCR beta CDR3. TCRdb reprocessed the multiplex PCR reads with MiXCR, giving one entry per CDR3 protein. Of 9,500 to 11,000 distinct CDR3 sequences listed, around a quarter are singletons. Each sample used 550 to 650 ng of genomic DNA from bulk tumor tissue. Several biopsies per primary tumor were taken during surgery, spaced as far apart as possible. Before undergoing curative surgery, patients had newly diagnosed non-small cell lung cancer that was untreated. Sequences were obtained from lung tumor tissue. Receptor source: a woman aged 50 to 65 with non-small cell lung cancer.

This CDR3 is CASSPMAVRVNEQYF. CDR3 DNA: TGTGCCAGCAGTCCCATGGCCGTGCGGGTGAACGAGCAGTACTTC. The J gene is TRBJ2-7, the V gene TRBV7-8, with a weak D call TRBD2 (5 bases). Trimming cost V 6 bases and J 5 bases, with 20 bases left between them. From germline, CDR1 is SGHVS and CDR2 FQNEAQ. The CDR3 covers 15 residues.

CDR3: CASSSTERGYGYTF. The DNA of the CDR3 is TGTGCCAGCAGTTCCACGGAGAGGGGGTATGGCTACACCTTC. The chain uses TRBV28 and TRBJ1-2, with D perhaps matching TRBD1 (6 bases). This CDR3 has 14 residues. V gave up 4 bases and J gave up 5 bases, with 14 bases separating them. CDR1 is MDHEN, CDR2 SYDVKM, per germline.

This clonotype has only one observation. The chain uses TRBV12-3 or TRBV12-4 and TRBJ2-3; no clear D. V dropped 6 bases and J dropped 6 bases, with 7 bases sitting between them. This CDR3 spans 11 amino acids. The CDR3 region has the DNA TGTGCCAGCAGCATCTTGGATACGCAGTATTTT. Translated: CASSILDTQYF.

This clonotype was seen a few times. The CDR3 nucleotides are TGTGCCAGCAGTTCGACAGGGGCTGGGGCCAACGTCCTGACTTTC. Amino acid sequence: CASSSTGAGANVLTF. The genes are TRBV27 and TRBJ2-6; 8 bases fit TRBD1. The junction had 1 base not matched to a gene; V was cut back by 4 bases and J by 2 bases. This CDR3 region has 15 residues. The germline gives CDR1 MNHEY, CDR2 SMNVEV (reference sequence).

This clonotype occurred many times. The chain links TRBV7-9 to TRBJ1-4; perhaps TRBD1 as D (6 bases). The CDR3 is 14 residues long. Per the germline V gene, CDR1 is SEHNR and CDR2 is FQNEAQ (reference sequence). V was shortened by 5 bases and J by 11 bases, with 18 bases between the two germline ends. CDR3 in amino acids: CASSRDKLVEKLFF. CDR3 in DNA: TGTGCCAGCAGCCGGGACAAATTAGTGGAGAAACTGTTTTTT.

This clonotype occurred many times. V gene TRBV2 combines with J gene TRBJ2-3; 9 positions agree with TRBD2. Trimming removed 6 bases from V and 2 bases from J; junction bases left unmatched: 9. The CDR3 contains 16 residues. Germline V gene lookup returns CDR1 SNHLY and CDR2 FYNNEI. The CDR3 DNA reads as TGTGCCAGCAGCGCCCGGAGCGGGGGGTACACAGATACGCAGTATTTT. Its protein product is CASSARSGGYTDTQYF.

A note on this clonotype: The conserved closing phenylalanine or tryptophan is absent in this CDR3, likely reflecting a read error. No DNA is shown, since the ends of the CDR3 on it are uncertain; the CDR3 is the one TCRdb lists. The chain employs TRBV6-9 and TRBJ2-3; no DNA check was done on the table's D call, TRBD2. The CDR3 totals 15 residues, both ends included. Germline values: CDR1 MNHGY, CDR2 SVAAGI. The CDR3 protein is CASSYRADYEQYFGP.

This chain connects TRBV13 to TRBJ2-7, with TRBD2 as a possible D gene (6 bases). The CDR3 is 15 residues long. Germline loops: CDR1 PRHDT, CDR2 FYEKMQ (reference sequence). The germline V and J ends were trimmed by 8 bases and 8 bases, with 25 bases remaining between them. The CDR3 protein is CASGERDSLGRKQYF. The CDR3 nucleotides read TGTGCCAGCGGTGAGAGGGACTCCCTGGGTCGGAAGCAGTACTTC.

The V gene is TRBV6-4, the J gene TRBJ1-5, with unresolved D. This CDR3 spans 14 amino acids. Germline V gene lookup returns CDR1 MRHNA and CDR2 SNTAGT. The V gene lost 2 bases and the J gene lost 7 bases, with 12 bases spanning the gap. CDR3 bases: TGTGCCAGCAGTGACGATGTGGGAGGCCAGCCCCAGCATTTT. Protein product: CASSDDVGGQPQHF.

V usage is TRBV9 and J usage is TRBJ2-3, with D maybe TRBD2 (6 bases). Trimming took off 3 bases at V and 3 bases at J, with 11 bases between the two ends. Per the germline V gene, CDR1 is SGDLS and CDR2 is YYNGEE. This CDR3 region has 14 residues. For the CDR3, the DNA is TGTGCCAGCAGCGCAGATGGGGGGACAGATACGCAGTATTTT. This encodes CASSADGGTDTQYF.

This clonotype was seen a handful of times. At one boundary the junction diverges from the germline segment, which might be a read error. V and J are TRBV15 and TRBJ1-2; 8 nucleotides match TRBD1. The CDR3 is made up of 15 amino acids. Looked up from germline, CDR1 is LNHNV and CDR2 is YYDKDF (reference sequence). For the CDR3, the DNA is TGTGCCACCATCAGAGATCAGGGGGCTGTCTATGGCTACACCTTC. The encoded protein is CATIRDQGAVYGYTF.

This clonotype was seen more than once but under ten times. This chain joins TRBV5-4 and TRBJ2-1; tentative D call: TRBD2 (6 bases). The CDR3 contains 16 residues. Germline CDR1 reads SGHNT; CDR2 reads YYREEE (reference sequence). V gave up 5 bases and J gave up 8 bases, with 23 bases separating them. CDR3 loop: CASRGRERTPGDEQFF. In nucleotides, the CDR3 is TGTGCCAGCAGGGGGCGGGAACGAACTCCGGGTGATGAGCAGTTCTTC.

A single count supports this clonotype. The DNA for the CDR3 is TGTGCCAGCAGCCTTCGGGACACCCCCGCCTACGAGCAGTACTTC. It specifies CASSLRDTPAYEQYF. The chain is built from TRBV11-1 and TRBJ2-7, with TRBD1 as a possible D gene (6 bases). Trimming removed 5 bases from V and 2 bases from J, with 16 bases in between. Germline V gene data show CDR1 as SGHAT and CDR2 as FQDESV (reference sequence). This CDR3 is built from 15 residues.

This clonotype showed up many times. The genes are TRBV7-9 and TRBJ1-2; D remains ambiguous. The CDR3 is 15 amino acids. V dropped 5 bases and J dropped 3 bases, with 16 bases sitting between them. Germline V lookup: CDR1 SEHNR, CDR2 FQNEAQ (reference sequence). CDR3 nucleotides: TGTGCCAGCAGCCCCCCTCTCGCCGTCTACTATGGCTACACCTTC. Protein: CASSPPLAVYYGYTF.

The chain couples TRBV6-2 or TRBV6-3 to TRBJ2-1, with D possibly TRBD2 on 5 matching bases. The CDR3 covers 16 residues. CDR1 is MNHEY and CDR2 is SVGEGT in the germline V gene. Trimming shortened V by 6 bases and J by 7 bases, and 22 bases separated the two germline ends. CDR3 coding DNA: TGTGCCAGCAGCCCACTAAGCGGAGTGCGTCTGAATGAGCAGTTCTTC. It specifies CASSPLSGVRLNEQFF.

About this clonotype itself: This clone may be a read error of a much larger clone one base away. A read error is likely, as this CDR3 ends without the conserved phenylalanine or tryptophan. The chain couples TRBV27 to TRBJ2-7; D gene ambiguous. Germline CDR1 and CDR2: MNHEY and SMNVEV (reference sequence). The germline V and J ends were trimmed by 6 bases and 0 bases, with 15 bases remaining between them. The CDR3 contains 15 residues. CDR3 nucleotides: TGTGCCAGCAGGGGGTGGATATCGTCCTCCTACGAGCAGTACCTC. It is translated as CASRGWISSSYEQYL.

This clonotype was found a few times. The rearrangement links TRBV20-1 to TRBJ2-5; D not resolved. Germline values: CDR1 DFQATT, CDR2 SNEGSKA (reference sequence). The CDR3 totals 16 residues. The V end was cut by 2 bases, the J end by 2 bases, with 18 bases between. The CDR3 loop is CSARPRIRATQETQYF. The CDR3 DNA is TGCAGTGCTAGACCACGGATTAGGGCTACACAAGAGACCCAGTACTTC.

As to this clonotype: The conserved final phenylalanine or tryptophan is absent from the CDR3, which likely points to a read error. The chain carries TRBV27 and TRBJ1-5; tentative D call: TRBD1 (5 bases). CDR1 and CDR2 from the germline V gene are MNHEY and SMNVEV (reference sequence). The ends were cut back, 5 bases at V and 1 base at J, with 15 bases in the middle. The CDR3 length is 16 residues. CDR3 sequence reads: CASSRGGVRSNQPQHL. Here the CDR3 DNA reads TGTGCCAGCAGTCGGGGGGGGGTGCGAAGCAATCAGCCCCAGCATCTT.

This clonotype has a single count. Mismatch with germline at one junction end may stem from a read error. The chain links TRBV20-1 to TRBJ1-6; maybe TRBD1 (6 bases). This CDR3 is built from 16 residues. Germline V lookup: CDR1 DFQATT, CDR2 SNEGSKA (reference sequence). The chain's CDR3 is CSARDRGTQFYSPLHF. The CDR3 DNA reads as TGCAGTGCCAGAGATAGGGGGACCCAATTTTATTCACCCCTCCACTTT.

The chain uses TRBV20-1 and TRBJ2-7; D unresolved. The CDR3 is made up of 13 amino acids. Trimming shortened V by 0 bases and J by 6 bases, and 12 bases separated the two germline ends. Germline V lookup: CDR1 DFQATT, CDR2 SNEGSKA (reference sequence). The CDR3 here is CSARDFTDGEQYF. DNA for the CDR3: TGCAGTGCTAGAGATTTTACTGACGGCGAGCAGTACTTC.

This clonotype was counted ten times or more. CDR3 coding DNA: TGTGCCACCAGCAGAGACCGGGGTTTGGACTATGGCTACACCTTC. Protein: CATSRDRGLDYGYTF. The rearrangement joins TRBV15 to TRBJ1-2; D gene unclear. Germline V CDR1 and CDR2: LNHNV, YYDKDF (reference sequence). The CDR3 contains 15 residues. The V and J ends lost 0 bases and 3 bases respectively, with 11 bases between them.